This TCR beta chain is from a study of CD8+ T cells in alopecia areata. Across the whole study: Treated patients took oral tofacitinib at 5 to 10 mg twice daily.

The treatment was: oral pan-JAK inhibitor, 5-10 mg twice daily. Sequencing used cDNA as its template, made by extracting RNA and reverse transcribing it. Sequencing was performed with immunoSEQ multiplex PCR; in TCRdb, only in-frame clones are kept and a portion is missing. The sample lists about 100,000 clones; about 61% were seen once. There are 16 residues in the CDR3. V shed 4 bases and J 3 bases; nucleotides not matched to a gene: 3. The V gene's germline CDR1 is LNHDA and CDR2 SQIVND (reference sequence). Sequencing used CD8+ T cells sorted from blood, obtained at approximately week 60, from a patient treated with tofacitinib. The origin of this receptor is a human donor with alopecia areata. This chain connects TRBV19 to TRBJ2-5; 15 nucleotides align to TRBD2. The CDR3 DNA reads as TGTGCCAGTAGTACCGGGACTAGCGGGGGGAAAGAGACCCAGTACTTC. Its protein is CASSTGTSGGKETQYF.